This TCR beta chain comes out of a study of human T cells and chemical hapten exposure. In the study overall: The patients, most of them female, presented with alopecia areata, totalis or universalis. Study findings and constraints: Compared with pre-sensitization or healthy control sets, expanded TCRs clustered more.

TCRdb ran MiXCR on the RACE reads and lists one entry per CDR3 protein. The table includes approximately 90,000 distinct CDR3 sequences, under 12% detected once. Of note for this clonotype: Its antigen is not known.

The CDR3 contains 19 residues. After removal of 0 bases from V and 4 bases from J, the junction contained 15 bases not matched to a gene. Germline-derived CDR1 and CDR2 are ENHRY and SYGVKD. The time point denotes: patch test 1, 2 weeks after DPC sensitization. Indicated treatment: therapeutic diphenylcyclopropenone sensitization with weekly scalp DPC. Investigators collected blood before applying each patch test. Sequencing used whole blood, obtained in connection with sensitization to the hapten diphenylcyclopropenone (DPC). The clonotype comes from a man in his forties or fifties with alopecia areata. Some clones in this sample may be carry-over from other donors' samples. The chain uses TRBV10-3 and TRBJ2-3, with 8 bases matching TRBD2. The CDR3 DNA reads TGTGCCATCAGTGAGTCGCTAGCGGGTTACGCAAGTAAGGCAGATACGCAGTATTTT. It encodes CAISESLAGYASKADTQYF.